A single sample is the source of the 23 T cell receptor beta chains below, sequenced in a study of blood T cell repertoires in COVID-19. Profiling relied on immunoSEQ multiplex PCR, and the TCRdb table lists in-frame clones only, not all of them. The data show 85,000 to 120,000 clones, approximately 86% seen once. Sequenced: peripheral blood. These receptor sequences come from a man aged 50-60 years with active or convalescent COVID-19.

The chain carries TRBV7-8 and TRBJ2-7; D unclear. Trimming stripped 3 bases from V and 6 bases from J, with 12 bases between. The CDR3 extends over 13 amino acids. The V gene's germline CDR1 is SGHVS and CDR2 FQNEAQ. The CDR3 DNA is TGTGCCAGCAGCTTTAGAGGAGCTCGCGAGCAGTACTTC. Protein: CASSFRGAREQYF.

Here the CDR3 reads CASSEIDRDYEQYV. The DNA of the CDR3 is TGTGCCAGCAGTGAAATTGACAGGGACTACGAGCAGTACGTC. The chain is built from TRBV6-1 and TRBJ2-7; 7 positions agree with TRBD1. CDR3 length: 14 amino acids. CDR1 and CDR2 (germline): MNHNS, SASEGT. The junction had 4 bases not matched to a gene; V was cut back by 2 bases and J by 3 bases.

The chain uses TRBV5-4 and TRBJ1-1, with a possible D match to TRBD1 (5 bases). Trimming left V 4 bases short and J 1 base short, with 14 bases between. Germline loops: CDR1 SGHNT, CDR2 YYREEE (reference sequence). CDR3 length equals 15 residues. CDR3 sequence: CASSATGLQNTEAFF. Written as DNA, the CDR3 is TGTGCCAGCAGCGCTACGGGACTCCAGAACACTGAAGCTTTCTTT.

The chain uses TRBV29-1 and TRBJ2-1; D possibly corresponds to TRBD2 (5 bases). The CDR3 contains 14 residues. Germline V gene sequence: CDR1 SQVTM, CDR2 ANQGSEA. Trimming took 8 bases from V and 9 from J, leaving 23 bases between them. Here the CDR3 DNA reads TGCAGCACTAGGCTGGCGGGTCCCTCGGGTGAGCAGTTCTTC. The encoded protein is CSTRLAGPSGEQFF.

CDR3 sequence (DNA): TGTGCCATCAGTGGTTCTAGCGGGGGGGCTTTCGATACGCAGTATTTT. The encoded protein is CAISGSSGGAFDTQYF. The V and J genes are TRBV10-3 and TRBJ2-3; the match to TRBD2 covers 12 bases. The CDR3 spans 16 residues. Germline CDR1 reads ENHRY; CDR2 reads SYGVKD. Trimming cost V 4 bases and J 6 bases; bases outside gene matches: 8.

The CDR3 DNA reads TGTGCCAGCAGCTTAGGGGCTAGCGGGGGGGCTTACGAGACCCAGTACTTC. Residues: CASSLGASGGAYETQYF. J is TRBJ2-5 and V is TRBV7-7; TRBD2 agrees at 12 bases. V lost 1 base to trimming and J lost 5 bases; unmatched junction nucleotides: 8. The CDR3 has 17 amino acids. Germline CDR1 SSHAT, CDR2 FNYEAQ (reference sequence).

This chain connects TRBV5-6 to TRBJ1-2; the D gene is possibly TRBD1 (6 bases). The V and J ends lost 0 bases and 3 bases respectively, with 12 bases between them. Germline lookup yields CDR1 SGHDT and CDR2 YYEEEE. This CDR3 has 15 amino acids. CDR3 in amino acids: CASSLVTGTYYGYTF. The CDR3 DNA sequence: TGTGCCAGCAGCTTGGTGACAGGTACTTACTATGGCTACACCTTC.

This clone showed up just once. The chain has TRBV19 and TRBJ2-3; the match to TRBD2 covers 9 bases. CDR3 length: 17 amino acids. With 3 bases clipped from V and 4 bases from J, the junction kept 11 bases outside the gene matches. The V gene's germline CDR1 is LNHDA and CDR2 SQIVND (reference sequence). This CDR3 is CASSMREGGVGADTQYF. The DNA for the CDR3 is TGTGCCAGTAGTATGCGGGAGGGTGGCGTCGGGGCAGATACGCAGTATTTT.

The chain has TRBV19 and TRBJ1-2, with D hard to call. The CDR3 contains 11 residues. From germline, CDR1 is LNHDA and CDR2 SQIVND (reference sequence). V was shortened by 3 bases and J by 8 bases, with 7 bases between the two germline ends. This chain's CDR3 is CASSINRGYTF. The CDR3 nucleotides are TGTGCCAGTAGTATTAATCGGGGCTACACCTTC.

The rearrangement uses TRBV7-9 and TRBJ2-1, with 12 bases fitting TRBD2. Per germline, CDR1 SEHNR and CDR2 FQNEAQ (reference sequence). Trimming at V came to 4 bases and at J to 12 bases, leaving 10 bases not matched to a gene. CDR3 length equals 15 residues. The CDR3 region is CASSSGLAGTSGQFF. CDR3 nucleotides: TGTGCCAGCAGCTCCGGACTAGCGGGGACAAGTGGGCAGTTCTTC. Using reference TRBV7-9 and TRBJ2-1 for the parts outside the CDR3, the full variable domain is DTGVSQNPRHKITKRGQNVTFRCDPISEHNRLYWYRQTLGQGPEFLTYFQNEAQLEKSRLLSDRFSAERPKGSFSTLEIQRTEQGDSAMYLCASSSGLAGTSGQFFGPGTRLTVL.

This chain connects TRBV18 to TRBJ2-7; 9 positions match TRBD1. The J segment lost 6 bases and the V segment lost 3 bases, leaving 9 bases of the junction unmatched. The CDR3 is 15 amino acids. CDR1 KGHSH and CDR2 LQKENI come from the germline V gene. The CDR3 DNA follows: TGTGCCAGCTCACCCCCGGGACAGGGCGGTCTCGAGCAGTACTTC. Its translation: CASSPPGQGGLEQYF.

V gene TRBV12-3 or TRBV12-4 combines with J gene TRBJ1-2; 7 nucleotides align to TRBD1. The V and J ends lost 6 bases and 4 bases, in that order; junction bases with no gene match: 5. The CDR3 consists of 13 residues. CDR3 bases: TGTGCCAGCAGGGCGGGACAGTCCTATGGCTACACCTTC. Amino acids: CASRAGQSYGYTF.

The CDR3 nucleotides are TGTGCCAGCAGCGTAGAACTTCTCACAGATACGCAGTATTTT. This codes for CASSVELLTDTQYF. The chain couples TRBV9 to TRBJ2-3; D gene unclear. Germline loops: CDR1 SGDLS, CDR2 YYNGEE. Trimming left V 0 bases short and J 2 bases short, with 7 bases between. The CDR3 totals 14 residues.

The rearrangement joins TRBV10-3 to TRBJ1-2, with D maybe TRBD1 (6 bases). Germline CDR1 is ENHRY and CDR2 is SYGVKD. This CDR3 has 15 residues. V lost 3 bases, J lost 3 bases, and 14 bases lay in between. For the CDR3, the DNA is TGTGCCATCAGTGAAACTGGGGGCTCAGACTATGGCTACACCTTC. Its translation: CAISETGGSDYGYTF.

This chain connects TRBV10-1 to TRBJ1-1; D is perhaps TRBD1 (5 bases). The CDR3 has 13 residues. The ends were cut back, 4 bases at V and 0 bases at J, with 6 bases in the middle. Germline values: CDR1 WNHNN, CDR2 SYGVQD (reference sequence). CDR3 sequence reads: CASSGTLNTEAFF. CDR3 coding DNA: TGCGCCAGCAGTGGGACATTGAACACTGAAGCTTTCTTT.

The chain combines TRBV10-3 with TRBJ2-1; 8 nucleotides align to TRBD2. The CDR3 is 16 residues long. Germline V gene sequence: CDR1 ENHRY, CDR2 SYGVKD. V was clipped by 3 bases and J by 6 bases; unmatched bases: 10. CDR3 sequence reads: CAISDWRPGGPNEQFF. In nucleotides, the CDR3 is TGTGCCATCAGTGATTGGCGCCCGGGGGGGCCCAATGAGCAGTTCTTC.

The genes are TRBV7-2 and TRBJ2-3, with TRBD2 matching 11 bases. V shed 5 bases and J 10 bases; nucleotides not matched to a gene: 2. The CDR3 is 12 amino acids. The germline CDR1 and CDR2 sequences are SGHTA and FQGNSA. The CDR3 region has the DNA TGTGCCAGCAGCCCGGGACTAGCGGCGCAGTATTTT. Translating gives CASSPGLAAQYF. Full variable domain (outside the CDR3, taken from reference TRBV7-2 and TRBJ2-3): GAGVSQSPSNKVTEKGKDVELRCDPISGHTALYWYRQSLGQGLEFLIYFQGNSAPDKSGLPSDRFSAERTGGSVSTLTIQRTQQEDSAVYLCASSPGLAAQYFGPGTRLTVL.

This chain uses TRBV19 with TRBJ1-2; D is possibly TRBD1 (6 bases). Germline V gives CDR1 LNHDA, CDR2 SQIVND (reference sequence). V was trimmed by 6 bases and J by 4 bases, leaving 9 bases between them. The CDR3 length is 12 residues. CDR3 in amino acids: CASRGGLYGYTF. The CDR3 nucleotides are TGTGCCAGTAGGGGGGGGCTCTATGGCTACACCTTC.

This chain connects TRBV27 to TRBJ2-7; 8 bases match TRBD1. The V gene's germline CDR1 is MNHEY and CDR2 SMNVEV (reference sequence). V shed 6 bases, J shed 0 bases, and the junction held 10 bases outside the gene matches. This CDR3 has 16 residues. CDR3 amino acids: CASSGTGQSSSYEQYF. CDR3 sequence (DNA): TGTGCCAGCAGCGGGACAGGCCAATCCTCCTCCTACGAGCAGTACTTC.

This sequence joins TRBV5-1 and TRBJ1-2; possible D gene TRBD1, 6 bases. V dropped 5 bases and J dropped 3 bases, with 8 bases sitting between them. This CDR3 contains 12 residues. The V gene's germline CDR1 is SGHRS and CDR2 YFSETQ. CDR3 DNA sequence: TGCGCCAGCAGACAGGGCGACTATGGCTACACCTTC. It codes for CASRQGDYGYTF.

This clone has a handful of counts. The rearrangement links TRBV3-1 (or the pseudogene TRBV3-2) to TRBJ1-2, with 7 nucleotides matching TRBD1. The CDR3 sequence is 16 residues long. Germline V gene data show CDR1 as LGHDT and CDR2 as YNNKEL (reference sequence). Losses at the gene ends were 2 bases for V and 4 bases for J; bases not matched to a gene: 10. The CDR3 DNA sequence: TGTGCCAGCAGCCAACCAGGGGACAGTGGGCCCTATGGCTACACCTTC. As protein: CASSQPGDSGPYGYTF.

The chain uses TRBV4-3 and TRBJ2-1; 9 nucleotides align to TRBD2. Looked up from germline, CDR1 is LGHNA and CDR2 is YSLEER. With 0 bases clipped from V and 4 bases from J, the junction kept 7 bases outside the gene matches. The CDR3 length is 17 residues. In DNA, the CDR3 is TGCGCCAGCAGCCAAGATTGGGCTAGCGGGGAGTACAATGAGCAGTTCTTC. It is translated as CASSQDWASGEYNEQFF.

This chain uses TRBV13 with TRBJ2-5, with 8 bases aligning to TRBD2. Per germline, CDR1 PRHDT and CDR2 FYEKMQ (reference sequence). Trimming at V came to 8 bases and at J to 5 bases, leaving 10 bases not matched to a gene. The CDR3 is 14 residues long. The CDR3 spells CASATGGSWETQYF. In DNA form, the CDR3 reads TGTGCCAGCGCCACGGGGGGGTCTTGGGAGACCCAGTACTTC.